These T cell receptor beta chains were read from a single sample in a study of post-analysis software for immune sequencing data. In TCRdb, the PCR reads were re-called with MiXCR into one record per CDR3 protein. The sample records hundreds of thousands of distinct CDR3 sequences, just under 30% being singletons. Sequencing input: blood. These receptors came from a girl aged 10 to 17 with multiple sclerosis. Both conserved end residues are part of each CDR3. The D gene is left open where the match is weak. Part of the rows lack a size; the others show once, few, many or a class for expanded clones.

j_call,clone_size,v_call,d_call,cdr3_length,cdr3_nt,cdr3_aa
TRBJ2-7,.,TRBV5-1,TRBD1,15,TGCGCCAGCAGCTGGACCGGGACAGACCTCTACGAGCAGCACTTC,CASSWTGTDLYEQHF
TRBJ2-7,.,TRBV5-6,.,15,TGTGCCAGCAGCTTGGCCGGGGGGCACTTCTACGAGCAGTACTTC,CASSLAGGHFYEQYF
TRBJ2-4,many,TRBV9,.,16,TGTGCCAGCAGCCCCGGGGACGGGATTGGCAAAAACATTCAGTACTTC,CASSPGDGIGKNIQYF
TRBJ2-3,.,TRBV20-1,.,14,TGCAGTGCTCCTGGACCAGAATCCACAGATACGCAGTATTTT,CSAPGPESTDTQYF
TRBJ1-1,.,TRBV12-3/TRBV12-4,.,18,TGTGCCAGCAGTTGGGGTGACAGGCGATGGGCCACCGGCGCTGAAGCTTTCTTT,CASSWGDRRWATGAEAFF
TRBJ2-3,.,TRBV4-1,.,16,TGCGCCAGCCGCCTTATCGCCGGACGTAGGACAGATACGCAGTATTTT,CASRLIAGRRTDTQYF
TRBJ2-1,.,TRBV4-3,.,12,TGCGCCAGCAGCCAGGATTCGGATGAGCAGTTCTTC,CASSQDSDEQFF
TRBJ2-5,few,TRBV3-1,TRBD2,17,TGTGCCAGCAGCCCTGGACTAGCGGGGGGGCCCGGCGAGACCCAGTACTTC,CASSPGLAGGPGETQYF
TRBJ2-1,many,TRBV3-1,.,15,TGTGCCAGCAGCCAAGATGCGGGTTCCTACAATGAGCAGTTCTTC,CASSQDAGSYNEQFF
TRBJ2-4,few,TRBV9,.,15,TGTGCCAGCAGCGTAGTGCGGGTTAAGAAAAACATTCAGTACTTC,CASSVVRVKKNIQYF
TRBJ1-6,.,TRBV12-3/TRBV12-4,TRBD1,15,TGTGCCAGCAGTCCCATAACAGGGGGCAATTCACCCCTCCACTTT,CASSPITGGNSPLHF
TRBJ1-1,many,TRBV7-2,.,16,TGTGCCAGCAGCAGAAAACGGATGGAAGGTGGCACTGAAGCTTTCTTT,CASSRKRMEGGTEAFF
TRBJ2-5,once,TRBV9,TRBD2,15,TGTGCCAGCGGGACTAGCGGCATGTACCAAGATACCCAGTACTTC,CASGTSGMYQDTQYF
TRBJ1-4,few,TRBV7-9,.,16,TGTGCCAGCAGCCCTAGCTGGAGGGCAACTAATGAAAAACTGTTTTTT,CASSPSWRATNEKLFF
TRBJ2-1,.,TRBV24-1,TRBD1,15,TGTGCCACCAGTGATTTTGGGACAGGGTACAATGAGCAGTTCTTC,CATSDFGTGYNEQFF
TRBJ2-5,.,TRBV20-1,TRBD1,14,TGCAGTGCAAAATGGGACAGGGGGCTTGAGACCCAGTACTTC,CSAKWDRGLETQYF
TRBJ1-2,.,TRBV24-1,.,14,TGTGCCACCAGTGATCCTAAGGGTTCATATGGTTACACCTTC,CATSDPKGSYGYTF
TRBJ1-5,once,TRBV12-5,.,15,TGTGCTAGTCAAAGGGGCGGGGGGGGCAATCAGTCCCAGCATTTT,CASQRGGGGNQSQHF
TRBJ2-7,few,TRBV7-2,.,14,TGTGCCAGCAGCTTAGGTGCGACAACCTACGAGCAGTACTTC,CASSLGATTYEQYF
TRBJ2-7,.,TRBV28,.,15,TGTGCCAGCAGGGCCCCGACAGAGGCTGCCTACGAGCAGTACTTC,CASRAPTEAAYEQYF
TRBJ2-7,.,TRBV27,.,11,TGTGCCAGCAGGGACGTCTACGAGCAGTACTTC,CASRDVYEQYF
TRBJ1-1,.,TRBV7-8,.,15,TGTGCCAGCAGCTTCTCGGGAAATGGGGGCACTGAAGCTTTCTTT,CASSFSGNGGTEAFF
TRBJ2-5,few,TRBV28,.,16,TGTGCCAGCCATACCAGGACCAGGGGCGCCGAAGAGACCCAGTACTTC,CASHTRTRGAEETQYF
TRBJ2-7,.,TRBV6-5,TRBD2,18,TGTGCCAGCAGTTACGGGGGACTAGCGGGAAGGGGTTACAATGAGCAGTACTTC,CASSYGGLAGRGYNEQYF
TRBJ2-3,.,TRBV10-3,.,15,TGTGCCGTCAGTGATCGACTCCTCCACACAGATACGCAGTATTTT,CAVSDRLLHTDTQYF
TRBJ2-1,few,TRBV6-6,.,16,TGTGCCAGCAGTCCCACCGAAGGCAGCTCCTACAATGAGCAGTTCTTC,CASSPTEGSSYNEQFF
TRBJ1-2,.,TRBV6-1,TRBD1,17,TGTGCCAGCAGCCTGCGGGGACAGGGGGCCCCACTCTATGGCTACACCTTC,CASSLRGQGAPLYGYTF
TRBJ2-1,.,TRBV6-1,.,13,TGTGCCAGCAGCAAGTCGGGGGCCAATGAGCAGTTCTTC,CASSKSGANEQFF
TRBJ2-2,.,TRBV9,.,14,TGTGCCACGACTGGTGAGGCAGCCCCCGGGGAGCTGTTTTTT,CATTGEAAPGELFF
TRBJ2-1,many,TRBV5-1,TRBD2,13,TGCGCCAGCAGCTGGGGGACTAGCGGAGAGCAGTTCTTC,CASSWGTSGEQFF
TRBJ2-7,.,TRBV28,TRBD2,14,TGTGCCAGCAGGAATCTAGCGGACACCTACGAGCAGTACTTC,CASRNLADTYEQYF
TRBJ2-4,.,TRBV28,TRBD2,15,TGTGCCAGCAGTTTAGCTAGCGGGGCCAAAAACATTCAGTACTTC,CASSLASGAKNIQYF
TRBJ2-1,.,TRBV3-1,.,13,TGTGCCAGCAGCCAAGTTGAGGACAATGAGCAGTTCTTC,CASSQVEDNEQFF
TRBJ1-2,few,TRBV28,TRBD1,17,TGTGCCAGCAGTTTCTTCTCACTAGGGACAGACGACTATGGCTACACCTTC,CASSFFSLGTDDYGYTF
TRBJ1-2,few,TRBV20-1,TRBD1,14,TGCAGTGCTCCGGACAGGGGGCCCAACTATGGCTACACCTTC,CSAPDRGPNYGYTF